This T cell receptor beta chain was captured by sequencing in a study of T cell repertoires in cytomegalovirus infection. TCRdb recomputed calls from the reads with MiXCR, one row per CDR3 protein. The sample records 400,000 to 600,000 distinct CDR3 sequences, approximately 46% being singletons. Trimming cost V 2 bases and J 5 bases, with 10 bases left between them. In germline, CDR1 is MNHNY, CDR2 SVGAGI (reference sequence). The CDR3 consists of 14 residues. Concerning this clonotype itself: Antigen unknown.

This clonotype originated in a human donor in good health (CMV status not recorded). Some clones in this sample may be carry-over from other donors' samples. The material was cultured PBMCs, obtained from culture after CMV antigen stimulation. The rearrangement joins TRBV6-6 to TRBJ1-5; D is unresolved. CDR3 nucleotides: TGTGCCAGCAGTTACAGGAGTGAAGATCAGCCCCAGCATTTT. Its protein product is CASSYRSEDQPQHF.